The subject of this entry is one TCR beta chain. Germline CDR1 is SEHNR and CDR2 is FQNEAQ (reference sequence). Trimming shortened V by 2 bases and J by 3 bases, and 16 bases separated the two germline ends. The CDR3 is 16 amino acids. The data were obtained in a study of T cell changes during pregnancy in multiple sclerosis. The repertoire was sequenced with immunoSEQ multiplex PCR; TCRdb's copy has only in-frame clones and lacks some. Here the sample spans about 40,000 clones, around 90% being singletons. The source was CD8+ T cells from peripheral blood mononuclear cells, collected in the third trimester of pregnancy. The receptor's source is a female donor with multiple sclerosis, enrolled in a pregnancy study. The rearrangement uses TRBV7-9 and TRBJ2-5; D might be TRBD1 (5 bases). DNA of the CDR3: TGTGCCAGCAGCTTAATCGGCCAGACAGCAGAAGAGACCCAGTACTTC. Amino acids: CASSLIGQTAEETQYF.